This TCR beta chain was identified in a study of shared clonotypes between healthy human individuals. Background on the study: Each donor's CD8 memory used one plate, CD8 naive two, each CD4 subset three.

The CDR3 extends over 17 amino acids. The V end lost 5 bases, the J end lost 4 bases, and 18 bases lay between the germline ends. Per the germline V gene, CDR1 is MDHEN and CDR2 is SYDVKM. The table came from immunoSEQ multiplex PCR; TCRdb's copy has only in-frame clones and leaves some out. The table shows roughly 1,000,000 clones, with 78% occurring only once. V usage is TRBV28 and J usage is TRBJ2-6, with D possibly TRBD2 on 5 matching bases. Sequenced: memory CD4+ T cells from PBMCs. This sample's subset: CD45RA-negative fraction. This sequence originates from a man in his late teens or twenties in good health. Some clones in this sample may be carry-over from other donors' samples. CDR3 sequence: CASSPLNGVSGANVLTF. The CDR3 nucleotides read TGTGCCAGCAGTCCCTTAAACGGGGTTTCCGGGGCCAACGTCCTGACTTTC.